This T cell receptor beta chain comes out of a study of beta chain features in type 1 diabetes. Worth noting for this clone: Its antigen is undetermined.

V was trimmed by 4 bases and J by 5 bases, leaving 12 bases between them. CDR1 MGHDK and CDR2 SYGVNS come from the germline V gene. The CDR3 runs to 15 residues. All of the isolated RNA was reverse transcribed, so expressed TCRB transcripts were sequenced. Using immunoSEQ multiplex PCR, the repertoire was profiled, and TCRdb retains in-frame clones only, with some absent. The sample lists around 70,000 clones; almost 50% were seen once. The study, taken as a whole, reports: Shorter TCRB CDR3s, moderately but significantly so, were found in Type 1 diabetes patients in all four CD4+ subsets.

V and J are TRBV25-1 and TRBJ1-6; D gene uncertain. The sample was central memory CD4+ T cells from blood. This clonotype was obtained from a man aged 30 to 45 with type 1 diabetes. DNA for the CDR3: TGTGCCAGCAGTGCGGCGGGTCCGAATAATTCACCCCTCCACTTT. It translates to CASSAAGPNNSPLHF. Full variable domain (remainder filled in from reference TRBV25-1 and TRBJ1-6): EADIYQTPRYLVIGTGKKITLECSQTMGHDKMYWYQQDPGMELHLIHYSYGVNSTEKGDLSSESTVSRIRTEHFPLTLESARPSHTSQYLCASSAAGPNNSPLHFGNGTRLTVT.